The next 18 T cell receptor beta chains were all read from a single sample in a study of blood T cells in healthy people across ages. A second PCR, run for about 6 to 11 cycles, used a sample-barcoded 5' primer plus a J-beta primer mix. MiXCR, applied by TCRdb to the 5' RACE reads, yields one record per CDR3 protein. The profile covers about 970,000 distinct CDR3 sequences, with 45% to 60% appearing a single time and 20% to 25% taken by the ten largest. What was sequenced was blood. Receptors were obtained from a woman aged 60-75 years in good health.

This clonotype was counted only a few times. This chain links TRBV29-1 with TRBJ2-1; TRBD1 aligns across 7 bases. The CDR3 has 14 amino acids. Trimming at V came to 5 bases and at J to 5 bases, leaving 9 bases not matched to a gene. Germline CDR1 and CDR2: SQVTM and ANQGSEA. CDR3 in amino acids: CSVYRDSSNNEQFF. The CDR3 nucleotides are TGCAGCGTTTATCGGGACAGCAGTAACAATGAGCAGTTCTTC.

The chain's CDR3 is CASSYSLTGLGRSSYNEQFF. Written as DNA, the CDR3 is TGTGCCAGCAGTTACTCCCTGACAGGGTTGGGGCGAAGCTCCTACAATGAGCAGTTCTTC. This chain joins TRBV6-2 or TRBV6-3 and TRBJ2-1; 7 positions match TRBD1. The V gene's germline CDR1 is MNHEY and CDR2 SVGEGT. Losses at the gene ends were 0 bases for V and 0 bases for J; bases not matched to a gene: 14. The CDR3 consists of 20 residues.

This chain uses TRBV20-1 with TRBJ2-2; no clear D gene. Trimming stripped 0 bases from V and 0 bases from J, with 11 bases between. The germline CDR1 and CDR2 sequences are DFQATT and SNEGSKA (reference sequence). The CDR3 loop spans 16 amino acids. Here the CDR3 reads CSAREEVLTNTGELFF. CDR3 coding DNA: TGCAGTGCTAGAGAGGAAGTACTTACGAACACCGGGGAGCTGTTTTTT.

The CDR3 DNA follows: TGTGCCAGCAGCCAATGGAGGGGCCGCAAGCAGTACTTC. It codes for CASSQWRGRKQYF. The chain uses TRBV3-1 and TRBJ2-5; maybe TRBD2 (6 bases). V was cut by 2 bases and J by 11 bases, with 15 bases left in between. The CDR3 runs to 13 residues. In germline, CDR1 is LGHDT, CDR2 YNNKEL (reference sequence).

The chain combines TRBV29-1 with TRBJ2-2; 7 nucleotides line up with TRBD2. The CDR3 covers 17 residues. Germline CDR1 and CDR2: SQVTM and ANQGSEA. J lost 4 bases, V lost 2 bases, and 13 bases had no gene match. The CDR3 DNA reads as TGCAGCGTTGAACATCGGCGACGGGGAGGGAGCACCGGGGAGCTGTTTTTT. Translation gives CSVEHRRRGGSTGELFF.

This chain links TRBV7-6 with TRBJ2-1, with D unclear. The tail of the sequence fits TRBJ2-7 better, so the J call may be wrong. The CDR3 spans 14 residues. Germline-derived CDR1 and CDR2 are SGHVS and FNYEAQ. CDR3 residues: CASSLGRIYNEQYF. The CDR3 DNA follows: TGTGCCAGCAGCTTAGGGAGAATCTACAATGAGCAGTACTTC.

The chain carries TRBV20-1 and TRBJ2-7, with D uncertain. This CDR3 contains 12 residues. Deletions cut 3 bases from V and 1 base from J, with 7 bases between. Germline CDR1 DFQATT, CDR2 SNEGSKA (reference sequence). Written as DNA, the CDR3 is TGCAGTGCTAGTCTGGCGTCCTACGAGCAGTACTTC. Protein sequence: CSASLASYEQYF.

The CDR3 coding sequence is TGTGCCAGCAGTTTAGAGGGTTGGCTAGCGGTTAGCTCCTACGAGCAGTACTTC. Its translation is CASSLEGWLAVSSYEQYF. The chain carries TRBV28 and TRBJ2-7, with TRBD2 identical over 7 bases. The CDR3 loop spans 18 amino acids. V lost 2 bases to trimming and J lost 0 bases; unmatched junction nucleotides: 13. Per germline, CDR1 MDHEN and CDR2 SYDVKM. The full variable domain, in which reference TRBV28 and TRBJ2-7 provide the parts outside the CDR3, is DVKVTQSSRYLVKRTGEKVFLECVQDMDHENMFWYRQDPGLGLRLIYFSYDVKMKEKGDIPEGYSVSREKKERFSLILESASTNQTSMYLCASSLEGWLAVSSYEQYFGPGTRLTVT.

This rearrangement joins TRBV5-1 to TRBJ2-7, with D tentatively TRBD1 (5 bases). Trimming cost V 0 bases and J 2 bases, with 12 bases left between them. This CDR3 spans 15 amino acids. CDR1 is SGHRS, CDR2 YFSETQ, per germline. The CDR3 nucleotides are TGCGCCAGCAGCTTGGCCCCGGACACAACCTACGAGCAGTACTTC. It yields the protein CASSLAPDTTYEQYF.

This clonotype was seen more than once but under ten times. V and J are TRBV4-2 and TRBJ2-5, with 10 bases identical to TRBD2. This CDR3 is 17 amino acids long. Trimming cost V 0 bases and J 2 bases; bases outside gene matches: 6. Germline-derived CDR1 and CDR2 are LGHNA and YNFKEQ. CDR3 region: CASSQEASGSWQETQYF. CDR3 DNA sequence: TGTGCCAGCAGCCAAGAGGCTAGCGGGAGTTGGCAAGAGACCCAGTACTTC.

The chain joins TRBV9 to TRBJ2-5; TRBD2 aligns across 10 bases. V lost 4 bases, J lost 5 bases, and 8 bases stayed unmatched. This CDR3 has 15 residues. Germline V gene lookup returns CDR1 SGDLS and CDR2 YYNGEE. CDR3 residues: CASSTPLAGGETQYF. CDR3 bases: TGTGCCAGCAGCACGCCCTTAGCGGGAGGTGAGACCCAGTACTTC.

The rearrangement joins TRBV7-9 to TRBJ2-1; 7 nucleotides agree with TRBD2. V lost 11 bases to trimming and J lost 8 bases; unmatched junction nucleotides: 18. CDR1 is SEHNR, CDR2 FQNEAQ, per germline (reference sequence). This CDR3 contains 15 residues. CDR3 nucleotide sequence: TGTGCCTTCCGATTAACTGGGAGGGCCCTCGATGAGCAGTTCTTC. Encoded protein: CAFRLTGRALDEQFF.

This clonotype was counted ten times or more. The CDR3 sequence: CASSFTGLVSSGANVLTF. The CDR3 DNA reads as TGTGCCAGCAGCTTTACGGGACTCGTTAGCTCTGGGGCCAACGTCCTGACTTTC. The rearrangement links TRBV7-9 to TRBJ2-6; D possibly corresponds to TRBD2 (6 bases). Germline values: CDR1 SEHNR, CDR2 FQNEAQ (reference sequence). Trimming cost V 3 bases and J 0 bases, with 15 bases left between them. The length of the CDR3 is 18 residues.

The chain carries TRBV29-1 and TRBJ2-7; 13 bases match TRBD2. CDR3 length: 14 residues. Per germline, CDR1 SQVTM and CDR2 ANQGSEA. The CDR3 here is CKALAGGSSYEQYF. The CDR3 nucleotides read TGCAAGGCACTAGCGGGGGGGAGCTCCTACGAGCAGTACTTC.

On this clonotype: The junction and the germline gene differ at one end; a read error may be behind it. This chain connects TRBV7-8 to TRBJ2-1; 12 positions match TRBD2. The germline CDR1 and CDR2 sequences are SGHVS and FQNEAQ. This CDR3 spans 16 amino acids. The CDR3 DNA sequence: TGTGCCAGCAGCGCCCGGACTAGCGGGACTAACAATGAGCGGTTCTTC. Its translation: CASSARTSGTNNERFF. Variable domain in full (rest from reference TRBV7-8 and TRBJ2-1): GAGVSQSPRYKVAKRGQDVALRCDPISGHVSLFWYQQALGQGPEFLTYFQNEAQLDKSGLPSDRFFAERPEGSVSTLKIQRTQQEDSAVYLCASSARTSGTNNERFFGPGTRLTVL.

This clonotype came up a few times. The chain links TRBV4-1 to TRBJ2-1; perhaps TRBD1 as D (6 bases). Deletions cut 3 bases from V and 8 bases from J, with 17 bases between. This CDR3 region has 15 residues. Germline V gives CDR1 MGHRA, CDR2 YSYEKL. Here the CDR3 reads CASSHKPGVGDEQFF. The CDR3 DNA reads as TGCGCCAGCAGCCACAAACCAGGGGTCGGCGATGAGCAGTTCTTC.

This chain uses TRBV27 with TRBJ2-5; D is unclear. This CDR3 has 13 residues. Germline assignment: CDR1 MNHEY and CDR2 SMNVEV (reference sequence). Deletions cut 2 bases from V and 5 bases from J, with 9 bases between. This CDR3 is CASSLSVLETQYF. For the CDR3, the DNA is TGTGCCAGCAGTTTAAGCGTTTTGGAGACCCAGTACTTC.

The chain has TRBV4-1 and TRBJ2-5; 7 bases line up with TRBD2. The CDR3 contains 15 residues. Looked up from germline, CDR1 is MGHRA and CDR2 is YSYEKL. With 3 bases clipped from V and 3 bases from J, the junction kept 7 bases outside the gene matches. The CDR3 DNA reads TGCGCCAGCAGCCAGGCTGGGACTAATAAAGAGACCCAGTACTTC. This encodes CASSQAGTNKETQYF.